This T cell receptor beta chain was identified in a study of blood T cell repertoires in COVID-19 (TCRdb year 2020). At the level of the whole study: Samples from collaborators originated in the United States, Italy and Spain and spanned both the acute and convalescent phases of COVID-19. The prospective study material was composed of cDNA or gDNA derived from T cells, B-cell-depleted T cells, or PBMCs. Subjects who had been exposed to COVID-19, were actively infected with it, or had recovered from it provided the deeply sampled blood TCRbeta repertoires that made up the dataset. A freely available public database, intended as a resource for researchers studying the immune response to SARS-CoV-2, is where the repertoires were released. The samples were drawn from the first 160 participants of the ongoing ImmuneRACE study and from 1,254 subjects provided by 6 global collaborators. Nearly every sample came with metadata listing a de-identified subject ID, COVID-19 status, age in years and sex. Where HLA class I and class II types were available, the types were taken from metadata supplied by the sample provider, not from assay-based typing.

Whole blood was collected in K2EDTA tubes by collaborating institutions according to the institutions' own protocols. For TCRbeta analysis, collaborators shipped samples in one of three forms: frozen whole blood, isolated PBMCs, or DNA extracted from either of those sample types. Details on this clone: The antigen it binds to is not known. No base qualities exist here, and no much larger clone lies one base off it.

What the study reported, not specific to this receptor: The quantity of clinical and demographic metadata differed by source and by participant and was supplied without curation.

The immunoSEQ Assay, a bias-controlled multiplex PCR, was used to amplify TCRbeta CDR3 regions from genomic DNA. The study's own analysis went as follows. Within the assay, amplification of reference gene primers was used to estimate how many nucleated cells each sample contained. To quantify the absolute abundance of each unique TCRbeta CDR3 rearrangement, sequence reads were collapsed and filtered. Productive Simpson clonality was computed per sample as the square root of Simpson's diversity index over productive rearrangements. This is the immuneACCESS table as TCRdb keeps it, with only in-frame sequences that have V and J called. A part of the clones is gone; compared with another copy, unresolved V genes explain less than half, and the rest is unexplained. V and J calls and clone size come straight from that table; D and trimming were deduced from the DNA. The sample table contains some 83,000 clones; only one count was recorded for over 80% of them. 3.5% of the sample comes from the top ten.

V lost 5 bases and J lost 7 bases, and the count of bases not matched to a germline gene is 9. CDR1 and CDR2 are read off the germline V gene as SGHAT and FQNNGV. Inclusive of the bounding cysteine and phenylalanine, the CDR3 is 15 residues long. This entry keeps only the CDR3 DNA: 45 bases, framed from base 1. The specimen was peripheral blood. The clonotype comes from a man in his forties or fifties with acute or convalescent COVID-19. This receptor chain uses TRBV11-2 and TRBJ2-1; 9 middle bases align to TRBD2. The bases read TGTGCCAGCAGCCCCGGCGGGAGGGTTAGTAATGAGCAGTTCTTC. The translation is CASSPGGRVSNEQFF.